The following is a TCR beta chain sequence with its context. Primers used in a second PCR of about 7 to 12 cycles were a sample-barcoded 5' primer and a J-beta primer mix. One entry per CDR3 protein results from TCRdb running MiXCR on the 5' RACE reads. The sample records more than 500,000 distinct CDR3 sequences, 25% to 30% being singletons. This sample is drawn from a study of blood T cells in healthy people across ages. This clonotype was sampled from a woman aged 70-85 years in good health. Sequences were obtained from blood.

The CDR3 reads CASSYDYYNEQFF. The CDR3 coding sequence is TGTGCCAGCAGTTACGACTACTACAATGAGCAGTTCTTC. The chain has TRBV6-2 or TRBV6-3 and TRBJ2-1; possible D gene TRBD2, 5 bases. This CDR3 has 13 residues. The V end lost 2 bases, the J end lost 3 bases, and 5 bases lay between the germline ends. Germline CDR1 is MNHEY and CDR2 is SVGEGT.